The 23 T cell receptor beta chains given below trace back to one sample, sequenced in a study of T-cell memory formation after mild COVID-19. TCRdb re-called the 5' RACE reads through MiXCR, storing one row per CDR3 protein. The sample gives about 450,000 distinct CDR3 sequences, less than 25% of which show up once; around 12% is in the top ten. The sequenced sample consisted of PBMCs or a T cell subset sorted from them (not recorded which). The source of these receptors is an adult woman who had mild COVID-19 (a few samples of this study predate the infection). Cell type and time point are not known.

This chain uses TRBV29-1 with TRBJ2-1, with a weak D call TRBD2 (6 bases). This CDR3 is built from 14 residues. Deletions cut 8 bases from V and 0 bases from J, with 14 bases between. Per germline, CDR1 SQVTM and CDR2 ANQGSEA. The CDR3, as DNA: TGCAGCACCCCGGGACTCCGCTCCTACAATGAGCAGTTCTTC. As protein: CSTPGLRSYNEQFF.

Ten or more counts support this clonotype. The chain employs TRBV7-2 and TRBJ2-7; TRBD1 or TRBD2 may be the D gene (6 bases each). The germline V gene encodes CDR1 SGHTA and CDR2 FQGNSA. Trimming took 2 bases from V and 3 from J, leaving 14 bases between them. The CDR3 extends over 15 amino acids. CDR3 protein: CASSLSGGPNYEQYF. DNA of the CDR3: TGTGCCAGCAGCTTAAGTGGGGGGCCAAACTACGAGCAGTACTTC. The full variable domain, its missing parts supplied by reference TRBV7-2 and TRBJ2-7, is GAGVSQSPSNKVTEKGKDVELRCDPISGHTALYWYRQSLGQGLEFLIYFQGNSAPDKSGLPSDRFSAERTGGSVSTLTIQRTQQEDSAVYLCASSLSGGPNYEQYFGPGTRLTVT.

The V gene is TRBV2, the J gene TRBJ1-2; 9 bases are shared with TRBD1. This CDR3 contains 15 residues. In germline, CDR1 is SNHLY, CDR2 FYNNEI. V lost 5 bases to trimming and J lost 6 bases; unmatched junction nucleotides: 10. CDR3 coding DNA: TGTGCCAGCAGTTTGCAGCCTGGACAGGGGAATGGCTACACCTTC. Amino acid sequence: CASSLQPGQGNGYTF.

The J gene is TRBJ2-7, the V gene TRBV5-1; 10 nucleotides match TRBD1. Germline V CDR1 and CDR2: SGHRS, YFSETQ. The J segment lost 5 bases and the V segment lost 4 bases, leaving 6 bases of the junction unmatched. The CDR3 totals 14 residues. CDR3 DNA: TGCGCCAGCAGCGAGACAGGGGGCAGGAACGAGCAGTACTTC. Amino acid sequence: CASSETGGRNEQYF.

This clonotype was counted only a few times. The V call is TRBV19, the J call TRBJ2-3; 12 bases fit TRBD2. The CDR3 is 16 residues long. With V trimmed by 3 bases and J by 6 bases, 7 bases remained unmatched. From germline, CDR1 is LNHDA and CDR2 SQIVND (reference sequence). CDR3 region: CASSIALAGGRDTQYF. The CDR3 DNA reads as TGTGCCAGTAGTATCGCCCTAGCGGGGGGGCGTGATACGCAGTATTTT.

The chain carries TRBV4-3 and TRBJ2-1; maybe TRBD1 (5 bases). The ends were cut back, 0 bases at V and 6 bases at J, with 15 bases in the middle. The germline gives CDR1 LGHNA, CDR2 YSLEER. The length of the CDR3 is 16 residues. The CDR3 is CASSQDYSFRVNEQFF. CDR3 bases: TGCGCCAGCAGCCAAGATTACTCCTTCAGGGTCAATGAGCAGTTCTTC.

The chain links TRBV5-1 to TRBJ1-2, with D possibly being TRBD1 (5 bases). Germline V lookup: CDR1 SGHRS, CDR2 YFSETQ. The V end was cut by 0 bases, the J end by 7 bases, with 13 bases between. This CDR3 contains 14 residues. DNA for the CDR3: TGCGCCAGCAGCTTGGGACAGAGCCTGACTGGCTACACCTTC. Protein: CASSLGQSLTGYTF.

The table lists this clonotype with a few counts. This chain connects TRBV7-9 to TRBJ1-1, with 8 nucleotides matching TRBD1. The CDR3 sequence is 14 residues long. The trim removed 1 base at V and 5 bases at J, leaving 3 bases unmatched. Germline assignment: CDR1 SEHNR and CDR2 FQNEAQ (reference sequence). The CDR3 loop reads CASSLVDRGTEAFF. In DNA, the CDR3 is TGTGCCAGCAGCTTAGTAGACAGGGGAACTGAAGCTTTCTTT.

J is TRBJ2-7 and V is TRBV4-2; 8 positions agree with TRBD2. Germline CDR1 and CDR2: LGHNA and YNFKEQ. CDR3 size: 17 residues. Trimming cost V 0 bases and J 7 bases; bases outside gene matches: 14. CDR3 DNA: TGTGCCAGCAGCCAAGATTGGAGCGCGGGGGGCGAAAGAGAGCAGTACTTC. Amino acids: CASSQDWSAGGEREQYF.

This clonotype was counted only a few times. V is TRBV12-3 or TRBV12-4 and J is TRBJ2-7, with 10 nucleotides matching TRBD1. V dropped 5 bases and J dropped 6; count of bases not matched to a gene: 10. The CDR3 runs to 15 residues. The CDR3: CASSETGGVSGEQYF. Written as DNA, the CDR3 is TGTGCCAGCAGTGAGACAGGGGGCGTCTCTGGCGAGCAGTACTTC.

The V and J genes are TRBV21-1 and TRBJ2-7. TRBV21-1 is shown as a pseudogene. CDR3 length: 15 residues. As DNA, the CDR3 is TGTGCCAGCAGCAAAGACACTGCTTTTCCCTACGAGCAGTACTTC. Translation: CASSKDTAFPYEQYF.

The sample holds many counts of this clonotype. The chain links TRBV6-5 to TRBJ1-1, with no clear D. The CDR3 sequence is 14 residues long. The V and J ends lost 2 bases and 4 bases respectively, with 11 bases between them. Germline CDR1 MNHEY, CDR2 SVGAGI. The DNA for the CDR3 is TGTGCCAGCAGTTACGGGGAGTCTATCACTGAAGCTTTCTTT. Translating it yields CASSYGESITEAFF.

The chain recombines TRBV29-1 with TRBJ2-3; the D is unclear. Trimming pared 0 bases from V and 0 bases from J, leaving 4 bases between. This CDR3 is 13 amino acids long. Germline V gives CDR1 SQVTM, CDR2 ANQGSEA. The CDR3 loop is CSVEDPSTDTQYF. Written as DNA, the CDR3 is TGCAGCGTTGAAGATCCCAGCACAGATACGCAGTATTTT.

The rearrangement joins TRBV30 to TRBJ1-1; D gene uncertain. The CDR3 consists of 12 residues. Germline V lookup: CDR1 GTSNPN, CDR2 SVGIG (reference sequence). Trimming left V 3 bases short and J 6 bases short, with 11 bases between. The CDR3 DNA follows: TGTGCCTGGAGCCTGGGTGTTCCTGAAGCTTTCTTT. Protein sequence: CAWSLGVPEAFF.

This clonotype was recorded a few times. V and J are TRBV12-3 or TRBV12-4 and TRBJ1-1, with D unclear. This CDR3 contains 15 residues. The V end was cut by 1 base, the J end by 4 bases, with 13 bases between. As DNA, the CDR3 is TGTGCCAGCAGTTTAGAGCCGCTAGGGAGCACTGAAGCTTTCTTT. This encodes CASSLEPLGSTEAFF.

This clonotype was observed at least ten times. This sequence joins TRBV4-1 and TRBJ2-1; 8 bases line up with TRBD2. With V trimmed by 4 bases and J by 4 bases, 9 bases remained unmatched. The CDR3 extends over 16 amino acids. The germline CDR1 and CDR2 sequences are MGHRA and YSYEKL. The CDR3 DNA sequence: TGCGCCAGCAGCCCGCGCGGAGCGGGGGAGTACAATGAGCAGTTCTTC. Protein sequence: CASSPRGAGEYNEQFF.

The chain uses TRBV30 and TRBJ2-1; 9 nucleotides line up with TRBD2. V lost 0 bases and J lost 5; bases outside the gene matches: 8. The CDR3 covers 16 residues. Per germline, CDR1 GTSNPN and CDR2 SVGIG (reference sequence). For the CDR3, the DNA is TGTGCCTGGAGTGTTTCCCGGACTAGCGCCCACAATGAGCAGTTCTTC. Encoded protein: CAWSVSRTSAHNEQFF.

This clonotype was observed once. This chain connects TRBV20-1 to TRBJ2-3; 11 nucleotides agree with TRBD2. Germline V CDR1 and CDR2: DFQATT, SNEGSKA (reference sequence). The CDR3 covers 19 residues. Trimming removed 5 bases from V and 1 base from J; junction bases left unmatched: 17. In DNA form, the CDR3 reads TGCAGTGCTTTTGGGACCGGGACTAGCGGTACCTCCCGCACAGATACGCAGTATTTT. The encoded protein is CSAFGTGTSGTSRTDTQYF.

The V and J genes are TRBV21-1 and TRBJ2-2. TRBV21-1 is reported as a pseudogene. This CDR3 is 14 amino acids long. The CDR3 DNA is TGTGCCAGCAGCAATCGGGCGAACACCGGGGAGCTGTTTTTT. It specifies CASSNRANTGELFF.

The rearrangement uses TRBV19 and TRBJ2-1; 12 nucleotides agree with TRBD2. The CDR3 covers 15 residues. CDR1 is LNHDA, CDR2 SQIVND, per germline (reference sequence). J gave up 3 bases and V 7 bases, and 4 bases lay outside the gene matches. Here the CDR3 reads CASTRLAGVYNEQFF. For the CDR3, the DNA is TGTGCCAGTACCCGACTAGCGGGGGTCTACAATGAGCAGTTCTTC.

The chain recombines TRBV5-1 with TRBJ2-3; D remains unclear. Germline V CDR1 and CDR2: SGHRS, YFSETQ. Trimming pared 2 bases from V and 0 bases from J, leaving 16 bases between. The CDR3 is 17 residues long. The CDR3 loop reads CASSFLGSVPSTDTQYF. The DNA for the CDR3 is TGCGCCAGCAGCTTTTTAGGATCCGTTCCTAGCACAGATACGCAGTATTTT.

The chain joins TRBV24-1 to TRBJ1-2; the D is unclear. The CDR3 runs 13 residues. Germline assignment: CDR1 KGHDR and CDR2 SFDVKD. Deletions cut 4 bases from V and 4 bases from J, with 9 bases between. The CDR3 region is CATSDPGSYGYTF. In nucleotides, the CDR3 is TGTGCCACCAGTGACCCCGGGAGCTATGGCTACACCTTC.

This clonotype was seen a handful of times. The V call is TRBV12-3 or TRBV12-4, the J call TRBJ1-2, with 9 bases lining up with TRBD1. The CDR3 totals 14 residues. Trimming took 5 bases from V and 4 from J; bases not matched to a gene: 5. The CDR3 loop is CASSDTGGGYGYTF. For the CDR3, the DNA is TGTGCCAGCAGTGATACAGGGGGCGGCTATGGCTACACCTTC.